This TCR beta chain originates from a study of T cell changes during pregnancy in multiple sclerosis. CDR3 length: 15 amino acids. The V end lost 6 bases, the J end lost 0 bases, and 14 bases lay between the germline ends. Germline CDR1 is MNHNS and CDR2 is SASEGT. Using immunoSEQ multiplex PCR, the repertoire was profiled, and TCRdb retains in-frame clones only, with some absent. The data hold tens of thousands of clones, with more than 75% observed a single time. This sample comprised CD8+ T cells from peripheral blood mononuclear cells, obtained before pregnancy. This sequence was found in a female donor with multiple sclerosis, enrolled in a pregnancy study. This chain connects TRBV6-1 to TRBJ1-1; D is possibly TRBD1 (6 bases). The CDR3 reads CASRLQTGLNTEAFF. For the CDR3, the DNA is TGTGCCAGCAGACTCCAGACAGGATTGAACACTGAAGCTTTCTTT.